This entry lists 16 T cell receptor beta chains sequenced from one sample in a study of Ad26.COV2.S vaccination and SARS-CoV-2 variants. Some clones are missing from TCRdb's copy, which holds only in-frame ones; the method was immunoSEQ multiplex PCR. The sample lists some 390,000 clones; around 91% were seen once. Treatment meaning: around 19 received Ad26.COV2.S at low or high dose, single or two shots; about 5 received placebo; per-sample allocation not given. Day 63 following the first vaccine or placebo injection was when the samples were taken. The sequencing here drew on peripheral blood, taken in a trial of Ad26.COV2.S vaccine versus placebo. Receptors originate from a person between 18 and 65 years old who received the Ad26.COV2.S COVID-19 vaccine or a placebo.

The chain links TRBV6-1 to TRBJ1-1, with 7 bases aligning to TRBD1. With V trimmed by 2 bases and J by 2 bases, 2 bases remained unmatched. CDR1 is MNHNS and CDR2 is SASEGT in the germline V gene. This CDR3 has 14 residues. CDR3 sequence (DNA): TGTGCCAGCAGTGAACAGGGGGTCAACACTGAAGCTTTCTTT. It is translated as CASSEQGVNTEAFF.

The chain uses TRBV6-2 or TRBV6-3 and TRBJ2-7; the D is unclear. V lost 4 bases and J lost 3, with 4 bases in between. CDR1 and CDR2 (germline): MNHEY, SVGEGT. There are 11 residues in the CDR3. The CDR3 here is CASSFSYEQYF. CDR3 coding DNA: TGTGCCAGCAGTTTTAGCTACGAGCAGTACTTC.

This chain uses TRBV7-6 with TRBJ2-2, with TRBD2 as a possible D gene (6 bases). V was cut by 0 bases and J by 6 bases, with 11 bases left in between. The CDR3 loop spans 15 amino acids. The V gene's germline CDR1 is SGHVS and CDR2 FNYEAQ. The CDR3 region is CASSLAGGSAGELFF. CDR3 DNA: TGTGCCAGCAGCTTAGCGGGGGGTAGCGCCGGGGAGCTGTTTTTT.

The rearrangement uses TRBV7-2 and TRBJ2-3; D is perhaps TRBD2 (6 bases). This CDR3 has 14 residues. The germline gives CDR1 SGHTA, CDR2 FQGNSA. With 6 bases removed from V and 0 bases from J, the gap between germline ends came to 10 bases. CDR3 sequence (DNA): TGTGCCAGCAGGAGGGGAGGAAGCACAGATACGCAGTATTTT. It codes for CASRRGGSTDTQYF.

This sequence joins TRBV19 and TRBJ2-1, with TRBD2 matching over 8 bases. The CDR3 covers 12 residues. Germline V gene data show CDR1 as LNHDA and CDR2 as SQIVND (reference sequence). The junction had 5 bases not matched to a gene; V was cut back by 6 bases and J by 10 bases. The CDR3 region has the DNA TGTGCCAGTAGCTCGGGACTAGGGGAGCAGTTCTTC. Protein product: CASSSGLGEQFF.

This clone was seen once. The DNA is left out, because the CDR3 cannot be placed on it with certainty; the CDR3 is given as TCRdb lists it. This chain connects TRBV5-1 to TRBJ2-1. Germline V gives CDR1 SGHRS, CDR2 YFSETQ. With termini counted, the CDR3 has 14 amino acids. The chain's CDR3 is CASSPDLRFDEQFF.

CDR3 DNA: TGTGCCAGCAGCCAAGAATTGGGGGAGCAGTTCTTC. Translation: CASSQELGEQFF. This rearrangement joins TRBV4-2 to TRBJ2-1, with D uncertain. The CDR3 length is 12 residues. Per germline, CDR1 LGHNA and CDR2 YNFKEQ. V was shortened by 0 bases and J by 10 bases, with 7 bases between the two germline ends.

V is TRBV6-6 and J is TRBJ1-1; 10 bases are a match to TRBD1. The CDR3 has 16 residues. V was pared by 6 bases and J by 3 bases, with 10 bases of the junction left unmatched. From germline, CDR1 is MNHNY and CDR2 SVGAGI (reference sequence). CDR3 sequence (DNA): TGTGCCAGCAGCCACGGGACAGGGGTCAGGTACACTGAAGCTTTCTTT. It yields the protein CASSHGTGVRYTEAFF.

This chain connects TRBV7-9 to TRBJ1-1, with D hard to call. V dropped 3 bases and J dropped 7 bases, with 6 bases sitting between them. This CDR3 is built from 11 residues. Germline lookup yields CDR1 SEHNR and CDR2 FQNEAQ (reference sequence). CDR3 coding DNA: TGTGCCAGCAGCTTCGTAGGTGAAGCTTTCTTT. Translation gives CASSFVGEAFF.

V usage is TRBV7-2 and J usage is TRBJ2-7, with D tentatively TRBD1 or TRBD2 (5 bases each). CDR3 size: 14 residues. Germline CDR1 SGHTA, CDR2 FQGNSA. V was trimmed by 4 bases and J by 4 bases, leaving 14 bases between them. CDR3 in amino acids: CASSWAGGAYEQYF. The CDR3 nucleotides are TGTGCCAGCAGCTGGGCGGGTGGGGCATACGAGCAGTACTTC. Looking up the rest from reference TRBV7-2 and TRBJ2-7 gives the full variable domain: GAGVSQSPSNKVTEKGKDVELRCDPISGHTALYWYRQSLGQGLEFLIYFQGNSAPDKSGLPSDRFSAERTGGSVSTLTIQRTQQEDSAVYLCASSWAGGAYEQYFGPGTRLTVT.

The chain uses TRBV12-3 or TRBV12-4 and TRBJ1-1; TRBD1 might be the D (6 bases). This CDR3 has 13 amino acids. V lost 10 bases and J 0 bases, leaving 12 bases between the germline ends. CDR3 nucleotides: TGTGCCACCACGGACAGACTGAACACTGAAGCTTTCTTT. This codes for CATTDRLNTEAFF.

The chain is built from TRBV27 and TRBJ2-1, with 13 nucleotides matching TRBD2. In germline, CDR1 is MNHEY, CDR2 SMNVEV (reference sequence). CDR3 length: 16 amino acids. The trim removed 5 bases at V and 8 bases at J, leaving 9 bases unmatched. As DNA, the CDR3 is TGTGCCAGCAGTCCCGGACTAGCGGGAGCGCTAGATGAGCAGTTCTTC. This gives the protein CASSPGLAGALDEQFF.

This chain uses TRBV24-1 with TRBJ2-3; TRBD1 agrees at 9 bases. The CDR3 extends over 16 amino acids. Germline assignment: CDR1 KGHDR and CDR2 SFDVKD. Trimming at V came to 4 bases and at J to 4 bases, leaving 8 bases not matched to a gene. As DNA, the CDR3 is TGTGCCACCAGTGAAGGGGGACAGGGCCGGGCAGATACGCAGTATTTT. Its translation: CATSEGGQGRADTQYF.

The chain is built from TRBV10-3 and TRBJ2-4; TRBD1 matches at 8 bases. The CDR3 length is 20 residues. Looked up from germline, CDR1 is ENHRY and CDR2 is SYGVKD. J lost 0 bases, V lost 0 bases, and 13 bases had no gene match. CDR3 sequence (DNA): TGTGCCATCAGTGAGTCGCCAGACCGGACAGGGATATCAGCCAAAAACATTCAGTACTTC. It translates to CAISESPDRTGISAKNIQYF.

The chain couples TRBV24-1 to TRBJ2-2; unclear D gene. CDR1 is KGHDR, CDR2 SFDVKD, per germline. The ends were cut back, 4 bases at V and 3 bases at J, with 11 bases in the middle. The CDR3 runs to 15 residues. CDR3 DNA sequence: TGTGCCACCAGTGAGAAGTCCCCTTACACCGGGGAGCTGTTTTTT. Translated: CATSEKSPYTGELFF.

The rearrangement links TRBV7-2 to TRBJ2-1; perhaps TRBD2 as D (6 bases). Trimming left V 5 bases short and J 5 bases short, with 16 bases between. The CDR3 has 15 amino acids. The germline CDR1 and CDR2 sequences are SGHTA and FQGNSA. This CDR3 is CASSPGVAVNNEQFF. The CDR3 region has the DNA TGTGCCAGCAGCCCTGGGGTAGCGGTAAACAATGAGCAGTTCTTC. The full variable domain, its missing parts supplied by reference TRBV7-2 and TRBJ2-1, is GAGVSQSPSNKVTEKGKDVELRCDPISGHTALYWYRQSLGQGLEFLIYFQGNSAPDKSGLPSDRFSAERTGGSVSTLTIQRTQQEDSAVYLCASSPGVAVNNEQFFGPGTRLTVL.